The 14 T cell receptor beta chains below come from one sample, sequenced in a study of T cells and copy number aberrations in small-cell lung cancer. This table comes from immunoSEQ multiplex PCR, and its TCRdb copy is limited to in-frame clones, with some not included. The sample consists of 3,000 to 4,000 clones, about nine tenths of them appearing once. The sample taken for sequencing was normal tissue next to the tumor. Receptor source: a man in his forties or fifties with small cell lung cancer.

This clone has a handful of counts. This CDR3 is CASSVRDIPNSPLHF. The CDR3 DNA reads as TGTGCCAGCAGTGTGAGGGACATCCCTAATTCACCCCTCCACTTT. The chain couples TRBV2 to TRBJ1-6, with D perhaps TRBD1 (6 bases). Germline V lookup: CDR1 SNHLY, CDR2 FYNNEI. This CDR3 comprises 15 residues. V gave up 4 bases and J gave up 6 bases, with 13 bases separating them.

The chain has TRBV30 and TRBJ2-1, with D uncertain. The CDR3 runs to 14 residues. The germline V and J ends were trimmed by 0 bases and 2 bases, with 8 bases remaining between them. CDR1 is GTSNPN and CDR2 is SVGIG in the germline V gene (reference sequence). This CDR3 reads CAWSVKGTYNEQFF. CDR3 in DNA: TGTGCCTGGAGTGTTAAAGGGACCTACAATGAGCAGTTCTTC.

The rearrangement joins TRBV10-3 to TRBJ2-3; 12 bases line up with TRBD2. J gave up 3 bases and V 3 bases, and 7 bases lay outside the gene matches. The CDR3 spans 17 residues. Germline V CDR1 and CDR2: ENHRY, SYGVKD. CDR3 sequence reads: CAISDPTSGSGTDTQYF. CDR3 DNA: TGTGCCATCAGTGATCCGACTAGCGGGAGTGGGACAGATACGCAGTATTTT.

The table lists this clone with a count of one. The genes are TRBV5-4 and TRBJ1-4; D perhaps matches TRBD1 (6 bases). Per germline, CDR1 SGHNT and CDR2 YYREEE (reference sequence). CDR3 length equals 14 residues. V was pared by 3 bases and J by 6 bases, with 12 bases between. CDR3 loop: CASSSDRRDEKLFF. The CDR3 DNA reads as TGTGCCAGCAGCTCGGACAGAAGGGATGAAAAACTGTTTTTT.

The chain combines TRBV7-8 with TRBJ1-5; 7 bases are shared with TRBD1. CDR3 size: 14 residues. Trimming removed 3 bases from V and 5 bases from J; junction bases left unmatched: 4. CDR1 SGHVS and CDR2 FQNEAQ come from the germline V gene. CDR3 in amino acids: CASSFRDSDQPQHF. The CDR3 DNA reads as TGTGCCAGCAGCTTCCGGGACAGTGATCAGCCCCAGCATTTT.

The sample holds one count of this clone. The chain recombines TRBV2 with TRBJ2-2; D possibly matches TRBD1 or TRBD2 (5 bases each). The V end lost 3 bases, the J end lost 8 bases, and 13 bases lay between the germline ends. Germline CDR1 is SNHLY and CDR2 is FYNNEI. The length of the CDR3 is 14 residues. In DNA form, the CDR3 reads TGTGCCAGCAGTGATGAGGGGAAAAGGGGGGAGCTGTTTTTT. This gives the protein CASSDEGKRGELFF.

CDR3 sequence: CASSQDPGSGVSDTEAFF. In nucleotides, the CDR3 is TGTGCCAGCAGCCAAGATCCAGGGTCAGGTGTAAGTGACACTGAAGCTTTCTTT. The V and J genes are TRBV14 and TRBJ1-1; perhaps TRBD1 as D (5 bases). Trimming shortened V by 0 bases and J by 3 bases, and 20 bases separated the two germline ends. Germline loops: CDR1 SGHDN, CDR2 FVKESK. The CDR3 sequence is 18 residues long.

The chain is built from TRBV5-1 and TRBJ2-1, with unresolved D. Germline V gene lookup returns CDR1 SGHRS and CDR2 YFSETQ. This CDR3 contains 13 residues. Trimming took off 5 bases at V and 4 bases at J, with 10 bases between the two ends. CDR3 DNA: TGCGCCAGCAGGTTGCAGGAATACAATGAGCAGTTCTTC. Its protein product is CASRLQEYNEQFF.

The chain couples TRBV6-5 to TRBJ2-5, with TRBD1 matching 7 bases. CDR1 and CDR2 (germline): MNHEY, SVGAGI. Losses at the gene ends were 5 bases for V and 5 bases for J; bases not matched to a gene: 8. The CDR3 is made up of 14 amino acids. CDR3 region: CASSARGLGETQYF. The DNA for the CDR3 is TGTGCCAGCAGTGCAAGGGGGCTGGGGGAGACCCAGTACTTC.

This sequence joins TRBV29-1 and TRBJ1-1; D is perhaps TRBD1 (5 bases). V was trimmed by 3 bases and J by 7 bases, leaving 12 bases between them. The germline gives CDR1 SQVTM, CDR2 ANQGSEA. This CDR3 region has 12 residues. CDR3: CSVDREGGEAFF. In DNA, the CDR3 is TGCAGCGTTGACAGGGAAGGAGGTGAAGCTTTCTTT.

The chain is built from TRBV28 and TRBJ2-5; D unclear. In germline, CDR1 is MDHEN, CDR2 SYDVKM. The ends were cut back, 7 bases at V and 4 bases at J, with 10 bases in the middle. This CDR3 contains 12 residues. CDR3 sequence: CASNSRGETQYF. CDR3 nucleotide sequence: TGTGCCAGCAACTCAAGAGGAGAGACCCAGTACTTC.

The chain couples TRBV9 to TRBJ2-5; perhaps TRBD2 as D (5 bases). CDR3 length: 16 amino acids. Trimming stripped 0 bases from V and 5 bases from J, with 17 bases between. The V gene's germline CDR1 is SGDLS and CDR2 YYNGEE. The CDR3 DNA reads as TGTGCCAGCAGCGTAGGATCCTCTAGCCCCCGGGAGACCCAGTACTTC. Translated: CASSVGSSSPRETQYF.

This clone was detected only a few times. The chain recombines TRBV6-5 with TRBJ1-1; D not certain. Germline assignment: CDR1 MNHEY and CDR2 SVGAGI. The ends were cut back, 5 bases at V and 1 base at J, with 8 bases in the middle. CDR3 length: 13 amino acids. The CDR3 reads CASSPYTNTEAFF. The CDR3 DNA follows: TGTGCCAGCAGTCCGTACACGAACACTGAAGCTTTCTTT.

V gene TRBV9 combines with J gene TRBJ2-4; D unresolved. Trimming shortened V by 0 bases and J by 9 bases, and 10 bases separated the two germline ends. The CDR3 is 13 amino acids. Looked up from germline, CDR1 is SGDLS and CDR2 is YYNGEE. Here the CDR3 reads CASSVGQSGIQYF. CDR3 bases: TGTGCCAGCAGCGTAGGGCAGTCGGGCATTCAGTACTTC.